These T cell receptor beta chains were read from a single sample in a study of T cell repertoires in cytomegalovirus infection. Each CDR3 protein gets one entry after TCRdb re-called the reads with MiXCR. The sample lists 250,000 to 300,000 distinct CDR3 sequences, approximately 22% seen once, with roughly a fifth in the top ten. These TCRs are of unknown antigen specificity. Sequenced material: cultured PBMCs, taken from culture after CMV antigen stimulation. The receptors stem from a human donor in good health (CMV status not recorded). Some clones in this sample may be carry-over from other donors' samples. Each CDR3 is given with its conserved first and last residue. Fields, in order: D gene, clone size, J gene, V gene, CDR3 protein, CDR3 DNA. A D gene is named only where the DNA matches it firmly. The size entry is marked missing in some rows and otherwise reads once, few, many or a size class.

.	few	TRBJ2-1	TRBV7-8	CASSLEGAGSYNEQFF	TGTGCCAGCAGCTTAGAAGGGGCAGGATCCTACAATGAGCAGTTCTTC
TRBD2	few	TRBJ2-1	TRBV29-1	CSVILVGGSRYNEQFF	TGCAGCGTGATACTAGTGGGCGGGAGTAGATACAATGAGCAGTTCTTC
TRBD1	.	TRBJ1-5	TRBV19	CASRSGQVSNQPQHF	TGTGCCAGTAGATCGGGACAGGTCAGCAATCAGCCCCAGCATTTT
TRBD2	few	TRBJ2-5	TRBV28	CASSGTSGGHRAQYF	TGTGCCAGCAGCGGGACTAGCGGGGGGCACCGGGCCCAGTACTTC
.	many	TRBJ2-7	TRBV7-9	CASSPPPGVLYEQYF	TGTGCCAGCAGCCCACCCCCGGGGGTTTTATACGAGCAGTACTTC
TRBD1	.	TRBJ2-7	TRBV5-1	CASSLGQEYEQYF	TGCGCCAGCAGCTTAGGACAGGAATACGAGCAGTACTTC
TRBD1	.	TRBJ1-6	TRBV5-6	CASSLTGANSPLHF	TGTGCCAGCAGCCTAACAGGGGCCAATTCACCCCTCCACTTT
TRBD2	.	TRBJ2-1	TRBV29-1	CSVGVLAGGPYEQFF	TGCAGCGTGGGAGTGCTAGCGGGAGGACCCTATGAGCAGTTCTTC
.	.	TRBJ1-1	TRBV5-1	CASSSPSGKPMNTEAFF	TGCGCCAGCAGCTCCCCCTCCGGGAAACCTATGAACACTGAAGCTTTCTTT
.	many	TRBJ2-1	TRBV6-1	CASSRGDNEQFF	TGTGCCAGCAGTAGGGGGGACAATGAGCAGTTCTTC
TRBD2	many	TRBJ2-1	TRBV7-2	CASSLRVVAGGPGEQFF	TGTGCCAGCAGCCTTAGAGTAGTAGCGGGAGGGCCGGGTGAGCAGTTCTTC
TRBD1	many	TRBJ2-1	TRBV7-8	CASSSDVVTGKFF	TGTGCCAGCAGCTCGGATGTTGTGACAGGGAAGTTCTTC
.	few	TRBJ1-5	TRBV6-6	CASSYPRTGTYNQPQHF	TGTGCCAGCAGTTACCCGAGGACTGGGACGTACAATCAGCCCCAGCATTTT
TRBD1	few	TRBJ1-2	TRBV10-3	CAISEGLGQGVDYGYTF	TGTGCCATCAGTGAGGGGCTGGGACAGGGTGTGGACTATGGCTACACCTTC
TRBD2	.	TRBJ2-1	TRBV27	CASSLIIPLAGGNNEQFF	TGTGCCAGCAGTTTAATTATACCACTAGCGGGAGGGAACAATGAGCAGTTCTTC
.	.	TRBJ2-7	TRBV7-4	CASSPPAGSGYEQYF	TGTGCCAGCAGCCCCCCCGCGGGAAGTGGCTACGAGCAGTACTTC
TRBD1	.	TRBJ2-7	TRBV27	CASSTYMAPGQTTYEQYF	TGTGCCAGCAGTACTTATATGGCCCCGGGACAGACTACCTACGAGCAGTACTTC
TRBD1	many	TRBJ2-1	TRBV7-9	CASSLTGQISEQFF	TGTGCCAGCAGCCTTACGGGACAGATAAGTGAGCAGTTCTTC
.	few	TRBJ2-7	TRBV27	CASSRGLSYEQYF	TGTGCCAGCAGTAGGGGCCTCTCCTACGAGCAGTACTTC
TRBD1	many	TRBJ2-1	TRBV7-2	CASSYQTGSHNEQFF	TGTGCCAGCAGCTACCAGACAGGGTCCCACAATGAGCAGTTCTTC